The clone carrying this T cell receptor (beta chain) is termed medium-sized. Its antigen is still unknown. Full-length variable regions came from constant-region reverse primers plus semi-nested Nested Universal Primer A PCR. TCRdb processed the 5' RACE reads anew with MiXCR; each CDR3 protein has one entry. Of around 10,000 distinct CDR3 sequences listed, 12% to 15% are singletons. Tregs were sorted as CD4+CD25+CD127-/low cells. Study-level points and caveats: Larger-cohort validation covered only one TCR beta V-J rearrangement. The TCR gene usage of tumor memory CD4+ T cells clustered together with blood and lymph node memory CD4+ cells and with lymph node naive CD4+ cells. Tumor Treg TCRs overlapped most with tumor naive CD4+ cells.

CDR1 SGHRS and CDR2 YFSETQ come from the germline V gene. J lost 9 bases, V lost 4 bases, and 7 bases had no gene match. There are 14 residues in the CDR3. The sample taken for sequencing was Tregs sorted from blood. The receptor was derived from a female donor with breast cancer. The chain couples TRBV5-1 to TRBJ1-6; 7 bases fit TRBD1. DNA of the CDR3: TGCGCCAGCAGCGATAGGACAGGAAGTTCACCCCTCCACTTT. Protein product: CASSDRTGSSPLHF.